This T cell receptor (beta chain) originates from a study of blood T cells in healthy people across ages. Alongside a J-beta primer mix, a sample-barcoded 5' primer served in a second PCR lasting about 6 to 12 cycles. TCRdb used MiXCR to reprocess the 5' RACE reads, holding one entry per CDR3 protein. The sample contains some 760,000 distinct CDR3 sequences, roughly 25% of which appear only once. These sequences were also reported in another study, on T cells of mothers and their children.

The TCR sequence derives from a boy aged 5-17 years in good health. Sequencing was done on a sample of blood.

The chain's CDR3 is CASSLGPGVNQPQHF. The CDR3 DNA sequence: TGTGCCAGCAGTTTAGGACCTGGCGTCAATCAGCCCCAGCATTTT. The J gene is TRBJ1-5, the V gene TRBV12-3 or TRBV12-4; D gene ambiguous. The CDR3 is 15 amino acids. Trimming took 1 base from V and 3 from J, leaving 10 bases between them.